This T cell receptor beta chain was observed in a study of T-cell memory formation after mild COVID-19. Notes on the study in general: Clones from the second wave (peaking day 37) had unconfirmed SARS-CoV-2 specificity. Shrinking CD4+ clones resided mostly in CM and EM, and CD8+ ones in EMRA. There was a balanced CD4/CD8 profile in clones contracting day 15 to 85, and later expanders leaned CD4+.

TCRdb recomputed calls from the 5' RACE reads with MiXCR, one row per CDR3 protein. This sample has about 210,000 distinct CDR3 sequences, with over 9.5% found just once. Germline CDR1 SGHRS, CDR2 YFSETQ. This CDR3 spans 17 amino acids. The ends lost 7 bases at V and 7 bases at J; junction bases unmatched: 19. This clonotype was found a few times. Its antigen remains unidentified. The clonotype originates from a young man who had mild COVID-19 (a few samples of this study predate the infection). Cell type and time point are not known. This rearrangement joins TRBV5-1 to TRBJ1-4; 7 bases are shared with TRBD1. Source material: PBMCs or a T cell subset sorted from them (not recorded which). The CDR3 DNA sequence: TGCGCCAGCCAGAAAACAGGAGGCAGGGGGAGTGGTGAAAAACTGTTTTTT. Residues: CASQKTGGRGSGEKLFF.